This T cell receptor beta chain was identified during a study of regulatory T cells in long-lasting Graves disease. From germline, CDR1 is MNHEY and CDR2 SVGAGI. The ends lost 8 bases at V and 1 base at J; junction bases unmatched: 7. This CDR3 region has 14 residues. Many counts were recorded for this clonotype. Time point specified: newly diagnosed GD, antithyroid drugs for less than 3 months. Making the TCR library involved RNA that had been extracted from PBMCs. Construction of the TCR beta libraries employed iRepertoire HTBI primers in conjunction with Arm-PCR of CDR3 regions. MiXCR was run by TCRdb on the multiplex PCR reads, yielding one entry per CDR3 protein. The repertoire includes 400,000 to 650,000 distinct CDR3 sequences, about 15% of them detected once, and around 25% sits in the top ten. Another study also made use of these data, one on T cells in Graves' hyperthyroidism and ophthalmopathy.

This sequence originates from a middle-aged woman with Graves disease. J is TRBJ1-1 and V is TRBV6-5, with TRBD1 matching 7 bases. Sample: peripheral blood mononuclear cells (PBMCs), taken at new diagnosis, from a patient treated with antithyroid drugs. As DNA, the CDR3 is TGTGCCAGCCGTTCTAGGGGGCGGAACACTGAAGCTTTCTTT. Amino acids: CASRSRGRNTEAFF.